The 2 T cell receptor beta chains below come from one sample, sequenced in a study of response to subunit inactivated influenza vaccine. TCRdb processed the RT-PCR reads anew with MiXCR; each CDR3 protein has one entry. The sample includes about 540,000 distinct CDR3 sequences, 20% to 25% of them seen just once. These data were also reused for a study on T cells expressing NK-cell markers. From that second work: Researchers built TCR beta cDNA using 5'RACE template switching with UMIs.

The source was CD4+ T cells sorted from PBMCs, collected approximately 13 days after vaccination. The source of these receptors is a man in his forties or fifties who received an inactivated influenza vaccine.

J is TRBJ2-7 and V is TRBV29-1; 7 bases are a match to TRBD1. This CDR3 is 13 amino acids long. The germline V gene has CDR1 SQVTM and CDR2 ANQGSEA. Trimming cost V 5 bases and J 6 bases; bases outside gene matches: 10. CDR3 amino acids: CSVTPNRGGEQYF. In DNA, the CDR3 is TGCAGCGTTACTCCTAACAGGGGTGGCGAGCAGTACTTC.

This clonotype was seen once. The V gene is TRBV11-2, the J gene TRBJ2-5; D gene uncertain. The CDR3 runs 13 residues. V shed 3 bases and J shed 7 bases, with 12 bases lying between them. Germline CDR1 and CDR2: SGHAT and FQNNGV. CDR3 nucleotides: TGTGCCAGCAGCTTCGACACGGCGAGGACCCAGTACTTC. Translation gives CASSFDTARTQYF.